The entry below describes one T cell receptor beta chain. Original analysis: Amplification from reference gene primers served as the basis for estimated nucleated cell counts. The assay was immunoSEQ multiplex PCR, and TCRdb's table has in-frame clones only and misses some. The DNA was the basis for D and trimming; V, J and clone size are from that table. The repertoire holds 55,000 to 65,000 clones, with roughly nine tenths as singletons. The entry originates in a study of blood T cell repertoires in COVID-19. About the study: PBMCs, B-cell-depleted T cells, or T cells provided the cDNA or gDNA that made up the material.

Sequences were obtained from peripheral blood. The TCR originated in a man at least 80 years old in a cohort sampled during active COVID-19.

The CDR3 DNA reads as TGTGCCAGTAGTGCCAGGACAGGGGTGAGCGCTGAAGCTTTCTTT. Protein: CASSARTGVSAEAFF. V gene TRBV19 combines with J gene TRBJ1-1; 9 bases are shared with TRBD1. V gave up 5 bases and J gave up 6 bases; unmatched junction bases: 10. From germline, CDR1 is LNHDA and CDR2 SQIVND (reference sequence). The CDR3 is 15 residues long.